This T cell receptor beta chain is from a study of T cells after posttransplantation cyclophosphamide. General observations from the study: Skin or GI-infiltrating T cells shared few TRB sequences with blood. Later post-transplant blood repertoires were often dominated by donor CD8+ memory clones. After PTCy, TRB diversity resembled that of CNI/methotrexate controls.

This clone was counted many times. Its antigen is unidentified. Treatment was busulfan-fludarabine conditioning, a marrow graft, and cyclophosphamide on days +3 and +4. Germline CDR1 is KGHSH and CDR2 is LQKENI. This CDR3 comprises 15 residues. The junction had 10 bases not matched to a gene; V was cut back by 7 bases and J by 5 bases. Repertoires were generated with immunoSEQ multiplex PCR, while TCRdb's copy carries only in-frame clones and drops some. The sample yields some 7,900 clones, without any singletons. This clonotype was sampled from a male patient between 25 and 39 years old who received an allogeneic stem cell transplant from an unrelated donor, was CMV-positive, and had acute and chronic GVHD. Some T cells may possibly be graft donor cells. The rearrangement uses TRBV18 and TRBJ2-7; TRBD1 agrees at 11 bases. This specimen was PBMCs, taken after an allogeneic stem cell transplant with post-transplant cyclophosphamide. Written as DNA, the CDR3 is TGTGCCAGCTTCGGTGTCGGACAGGGGGCGGACGAGCAGTACTTC. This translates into CASFGVGQGADEQYF.